The entry that follows covers one T cell receptor beta chain sequence. This entry belongs to a study of T cells expressing NK-cell markers. Study at large: Researchers got TCR beta repertoires out of sorted CD3+CD56+NKG2C+, CD3+CD56+NKG2C- and CD3+CD56-NKG2C+ T cells. The authors sequenced eight donors, of whom seven were HCMV-seropositive and one was seronegative.

Using the 5' RACE reads, TCRdb records one entry per CDR3 protein without DNA. This listing includes about 550,000 distinct CDR3 sequences. This TCR was sampled from a man aged 18 to 30 in good health. The sample comprised blood T cells: a sorted CD56 or NKG2C T cell subset, CD4+ or CD8+ T cells, or bulk PBMC T cells (not recorded which).

CDR3: CASTSTSALYNEQFF. This sequence joins TRBV10-1 and TRBJ2-1. Germline V gene sequence: CDR1 WNHNN, CDR2 SYGVQD (reference sequence). The CDR3 extends over 15 amino acids.